A single sample is the source of the 18 T cell receptor beta chains below, sequenced in a study of T cell clones after liver transplantation. Only in-frame clones appear in the TCRdb table, and some are missing; sequencing was by immunoSEQ multiplex PCR. The sample comprises 70,000 to 95,000 clones, less than 90% of which are singletons, and 2.5% to 3.5% rests with the top ten. The sequences come from CD4+ T cells from blood, collected at the 22-month timepoint. The origin of the receptors is a human patient who received a liver transplant. The T cells may come from the graft donor.

This clone was detected once. The chain couples TRBV7-2 to TRBJ2-2; 7 positions agree with TRBD1. Trimming at V came to 5 bases and at J to 0 bases, leaving 6 bases not matched to a gene. The CDR3 has 16 amino acids. Germline assignment: CDR1 SGHTA and CDR2 FQGNSA. The CDR3 region is CASSLYRGPNTGELFF. For the CDR3, the DNA is TGTGCCAGCAGCCTATACAGGGGACCGAACACCGGGGAGCTGTTTTTT. Looking up the rest from reference TRBV7-2 and TRBJ2-2 gives the full variable domain: GAGVSQSPSNKVTEKGKDVELRCDPISGHTALYWYRQSLGQGLEFLIYFQGNSAPDKSGLPSDRFSAERTGGSVSTLTIQRTQQEDSAVYLCASSLYRGPNTGELFFGEGSRLTVL.

This chain links TRBV6-6 with TRBJ2-1; 9 nucleotides align to TRBD1. CDR3 size: 12 residues. J gave up 9 bases and V 5 bases, and 2 bases lay outside the gene matches. The germline V gene encodes CDR1 MNHNY and CDR2 SVGAGI (reference sequence). For the CDR3, the DNA is TGTGCCAGCAGTAACAGGGGGCCTGAGCAGTTCTTC. The encoded protein is CASSNRGPEQFF.

V usage is TRBV11-3 and J usage is TRBJ1-3; weak D call: TRBD1 (5 bases). The V end was cut by 1 base, the J end by 1 base, with 8 bases between. The CDR3 has 15 amino acids. Germline-derived CDR1 and CDR2 are SGHNT and YENEEA. CDR3 DNA sequence: TGTGCCAGCAGCTTAGGCCCAGGGTCTGGAAACACCATATATTTT. Its protein product is CASSLGPGSGNTIYF.

The V gene is TRBV19, the J gene TRBJ1-6; unclear D gene. The V end was cut by 3 bases, the J end by 7 bases, with 13 bases between. Germline V gene lookup returns CDR1 LNHDA and CDR2 SQIVND (reference sequence). This CDR3 has 15 amino acids. Here the CDR3 reads CASSIMQTENSPLHF. For the CDR3, the DNA is TGTGCCAGTAGTATTATGCAAACGGAAAATTCACCCCTCCACTTT.

This chain joins TRBV10-3 and TRBJ2-1, with TRBD2 as a possible D gene (6 bases). The CDR3 runs to 15 residues. Looked up from germline, CDR1 is ENHRY and CDR2 is SYGVKD. Trimming stripped 8 bases from V and 2 bases from J, with 16 bases between. The CDR3 loop is CAIRRLALPYNEQFF. The DNA for the CDR3 is TGTGCCATCCGCCGTCTAGCGCTACCCTACAATGAGCAGTTCTTC.

The rearrangement uses TRBV4-3 and TRBJ1-1; D ambiguous. Germline lookup yields CDR1 LGHNA and CDR2 YSLEER. The CDR3 is 14 residues long. With 4 bases removed from V and 2 bases from J, the gap between germline ends came to 11 bases. The CDR3 DNA reads TGCGCCAGCAGCCCCGCGATCAGTAACACTGAAGCTTTCTTT. Protein sequence: CASSPAISNTEAFF.

In this sample, this clone turned up a few times. The chain uses TRBV5-5 and TRBJ1-6, with 9 bases matching TRBD1. The germline gives CDR1 SGHKS, CDR2 YYEKEE (reference sequence). The CDR3 length is 15 residues. The J segment lost 10 bases and the V segment lost 0 bases, leaving 5 bases of the junction unmatched. The CDR3 reads CASSLVDRGGSPLHF. The DNA of the CDR3 is TGTGCCAGCAGCTTGGTGGACAGGGGTGGGTCACCCCTCCACTTT.

The chain links TRBV7-2 to TRBJ2-3; tentative D call: TRBD2 (6 bases). Trimming removed 5 bases at V and 2 bases at J, with 23 bases between. Germline V gene lookup returns CDR1 SGHTA and CDR2 FQGNSA. The CDR3 has 18 amino acids. The CDR3 is CASSGRGSGSQITDTQYF. CDR3 sequence (DNA): TGTGCCAGCAGCGGCCGCGGGTCCGGGAGCCAAATCACAGATACGCAGTATTTT. The full variable domain, its missing parts supplied by reference TRBV7-2 and TRBJ2-3, is GAGVSQSPSNKVTEKGKDVELRCDPISGHTALYWYRQSLGQGLEFLIYFQGNSAPDKSGLPSDRFSAERTGGSVSTLTIQRTQQEDSAVYLCASSGRGSGSQITDTQYFGPGTRLTVL.

The V gene is TRBV6-1, the J gene TRBJ1-5, with 8 positions matching TRBD1. Germline-derived CDR1 and CDR2 are MNHNS and SASEGT. The CDR3 covers 15 residues. V trimming: 4 bases; J trimming: 4 bases; junction bases outside the gene matches: 6. The CDR3 here is CASSVGTGENQPQHF. CDR3 DNA sequence: TGTGCCAGCAGTGTAGGGACAGGAGAAAATCAGCCCCAGCATTTT.

The chain couples TRBV19 to TRBJ1-6, with no clear D. This CDR3 is 13 amino acids long. Trimming cost V 10 bases and J 9 bases, with 16 bases left between them. CDR1 is LNHDA, CDR2 SQIVND, per germline (reference sequence). The CDR3 sequence is CATGSSLGSPLHF. The CDR3 coding sequence is TGTGCCACAGGCTCATCCCTTGGTTCACCCCTCCACTTT.

The chain has TRBV9 and TRBJ2-2; D may match TRBD1 or TRBD2 (6 bases each). V was pared by 0 bases and J by 5 bases, with 14 bases between. Germline V gene data show CDR1 as SGDLS and CDR2 as YYNGEE. The CDR3 loop spans 16 amino acids. CDR3 bases: TGTGCCAGCAGCGTAGGGGGGGCCTCGATTACCGGGGAGCTGTTTTTT. It encodes CASSVGGASITGELFF.

This chain uses TRBV4-3 with TRBJ2-3, with 8 bases that match TRBD2. Per germline, CDR1 LGHNA and CDR2 YSLEER. This CDR3 is 17 amino acids long. V lost 0 bases to trimming and J lost 6 bases; unmatched junction nucleotides: 11. The CDR3 nucleotides are TGCGCCAGCAGCCAAGATATACCGGGGGGGGCCGCGGATACGCAGTATTTT. As protein: CASSQDIPGGAADTQYF.

The genes are TRBV9 and TRBJ2-1; D possibly corresponds to TRBD1 (7 bases). Germline V gene data show CDR1 as SGDLS and CDR2 as YYNGEE. The CDR3 length is 16 residues. Trimming stripped 4 bases from V and 1 base from J, with 15 bases between. The CDR3: CASSLREDRSYNEQFF. The CDR3 nucleotides are TGTGCCAGCAGCCTCAGGGAGGACAGGTCCTACAATGAGCAGTTCTTC.

The V call is TRBV28, the J call TRBJ1-5, with D unresolved. This CDR3 contains 12 residues. Germline CDR1 is MDHEN and CDR2 is SYDVKM. V lost 5 bases and J 4 bases, leaving 6 bases between the germline ends. CDR3 DNA sequence: TGTGCCAGCAGTCGCGCTAATCAGCCCCAGCATTTT. Amino acid sequence: CASSRANQPQHF.

The J gene is TRBJ2-3, the V gene TRBV7-2; 13 bases match TRBD2. The CDR3 loop spans 16 amino acids. The germline V gene has CDR1 SGHTA and CDR2 FQGNSA. V dropped 2 bases and J dropped 5; count of bases not matched to a gene: 4. The chain's CDR3 is CASSLRLAGGLDTQYF. The CDR3 DNA follows: TGTGCCAGCAGCTTACGACTAGCGGGAGGCCTAGATACGCAGTATTTT.

The rearrangement links TRBV7-2 to TRBJ1-1; D is ambiguous. The V and J ends lost 4 bases and 1 base respectively, with 7 bases between them. This CDR3 comprises 13 residues. Germline loops: CDR1 SGHTA, CDR2 FQGNSA. The CDR3 sequence is CASSSQKNTEAFF. In DNA, the CDR3 is TGTGCCAGCAGCTCACAAAAGAACACTGAAGCTTTCTTT.

This chain's CDR3 is CASRGGASSYEQYF. The CDR3 coding sequence is TGTGCCAGTAGGGGGGGGGCCTCCTCCTACGAGCAGTACTTC. V gene TRBV19 combines with J gene TRBJ2-7; D may be TRBD2 (7 bases). CDR1 and CDR2 (germline): LNHDA, SQIVND (reference sequence). This CDR3 is 14 amino acids long. The V end was cut by 6 bases, the J end by 0 bases, with 12 bases between.

This rearrangement joins TRBV6-5 to TRBJ2-7; D possibly corresponds to TRBD2 (6 bases). This CDR3 has 11 residues. Germline CDR1 reads MNHEY; CDR2 reads SVGAGI. Trimming took 8 bases from V and 12 from J, leaving 17 bases between them. This CDR3 reads CASGSGGSSYF. The CDR3 coding sequence is TGTGCCAGCGGGTCCGGGGGTTCGTCGTACTTC.